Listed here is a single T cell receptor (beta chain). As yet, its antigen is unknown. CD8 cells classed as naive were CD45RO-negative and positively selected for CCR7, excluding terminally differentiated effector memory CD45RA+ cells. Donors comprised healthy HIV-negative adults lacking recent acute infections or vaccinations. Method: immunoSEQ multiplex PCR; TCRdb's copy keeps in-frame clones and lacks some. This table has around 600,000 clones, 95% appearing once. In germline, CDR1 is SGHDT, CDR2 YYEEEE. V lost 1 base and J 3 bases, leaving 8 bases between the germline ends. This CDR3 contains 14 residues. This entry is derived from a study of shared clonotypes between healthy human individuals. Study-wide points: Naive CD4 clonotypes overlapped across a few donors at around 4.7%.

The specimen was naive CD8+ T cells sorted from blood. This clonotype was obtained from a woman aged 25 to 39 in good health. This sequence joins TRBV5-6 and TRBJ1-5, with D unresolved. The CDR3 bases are TGTGCCAGCAGCTTGAGAGGGTTCAATCAGCCCCAGCATTTT. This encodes CASSLRGFNQPQHF.